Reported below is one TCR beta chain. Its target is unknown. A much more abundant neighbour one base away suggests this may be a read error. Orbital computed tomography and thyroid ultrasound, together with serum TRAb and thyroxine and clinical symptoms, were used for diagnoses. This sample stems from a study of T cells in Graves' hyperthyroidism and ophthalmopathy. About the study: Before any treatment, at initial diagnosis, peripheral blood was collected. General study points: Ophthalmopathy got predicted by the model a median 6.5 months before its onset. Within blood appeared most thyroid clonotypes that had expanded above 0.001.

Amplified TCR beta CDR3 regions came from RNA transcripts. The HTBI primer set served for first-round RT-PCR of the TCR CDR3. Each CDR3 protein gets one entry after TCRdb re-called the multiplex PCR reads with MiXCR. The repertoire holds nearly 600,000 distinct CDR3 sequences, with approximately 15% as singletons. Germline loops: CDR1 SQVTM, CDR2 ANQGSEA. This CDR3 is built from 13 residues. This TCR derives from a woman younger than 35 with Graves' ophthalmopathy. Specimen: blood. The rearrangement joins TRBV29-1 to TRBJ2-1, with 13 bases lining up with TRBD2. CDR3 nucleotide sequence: TGCAGCGCCGGGACTAGCGGGAACAATGAGCAGTCCTTC. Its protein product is CSAGTSGNNEQSF.